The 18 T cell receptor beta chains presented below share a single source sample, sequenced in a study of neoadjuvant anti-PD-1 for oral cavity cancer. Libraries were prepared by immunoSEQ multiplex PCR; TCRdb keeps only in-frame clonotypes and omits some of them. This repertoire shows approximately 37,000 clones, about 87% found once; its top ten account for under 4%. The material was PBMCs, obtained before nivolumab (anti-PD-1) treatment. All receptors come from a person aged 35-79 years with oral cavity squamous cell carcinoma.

This CDR3 reads CASSLEQGADTEAFF. CDR3 nucleotide sequence: TGCGCCAGCAGCCTCGAACAGGGGGCGGACACTGAAGCTTTCTTT. V gene TRBV4-1 combines with J gene TRBJ1-1; 9 bases match TRBD1. Per germline, CDR1 MGHRA and CDR2 YSYEKL. The CDR3 loop spans 15 amino acids. V lost 4 bases to trimming and J lost 3 bases; unmatched junction nucleotides: 6.

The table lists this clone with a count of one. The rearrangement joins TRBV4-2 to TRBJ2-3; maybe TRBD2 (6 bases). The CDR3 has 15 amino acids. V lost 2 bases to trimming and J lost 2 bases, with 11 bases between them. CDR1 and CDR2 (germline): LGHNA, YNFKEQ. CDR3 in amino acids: CASSQRGEITDTQYF. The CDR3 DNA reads TGTGCCAGCAGCCAACGCGGGGAGATCACAGATACGCAGTATTTT.

CDR3 nucleotides: TGCAGCGTGGGACCGGGGGGGATGAACACTGAAGCTTTCTTT. Translated: CSVGPGGMNTEAFF. The chain links TRBV29-1 to TRBJ1-1; TRBD1 might be the D (5 bases). Germline lookup yields CDR1 SQVTM and CDR2 ANQGSEA. CDR3 length: 14 residues. Trimming took 6 bases from V and 0 from J, leaving 14 bases between them.

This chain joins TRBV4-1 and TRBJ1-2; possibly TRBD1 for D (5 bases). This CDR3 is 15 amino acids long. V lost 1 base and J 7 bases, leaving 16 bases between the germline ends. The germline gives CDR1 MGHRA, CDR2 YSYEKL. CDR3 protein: CASSQAGPGGGGYTF. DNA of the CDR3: TGCGCCAGCAGCCAAGCGGGGCCCGGAGGTGGTGGCTACACCTTC.

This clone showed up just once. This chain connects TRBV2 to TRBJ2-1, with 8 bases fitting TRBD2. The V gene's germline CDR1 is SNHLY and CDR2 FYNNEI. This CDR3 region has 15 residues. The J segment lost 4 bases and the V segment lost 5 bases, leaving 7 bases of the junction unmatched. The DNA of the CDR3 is TGTGCCAGCAGTCTCTTAGCGGGGACATACAATGAGCAGTTCTTC. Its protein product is CASSLLAGTYNEQFF.

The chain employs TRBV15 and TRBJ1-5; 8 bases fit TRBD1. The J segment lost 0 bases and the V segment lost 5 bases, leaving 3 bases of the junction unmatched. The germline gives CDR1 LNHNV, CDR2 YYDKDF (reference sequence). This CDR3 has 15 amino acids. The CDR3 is CATSQGQVSNQPQHF. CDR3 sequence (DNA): TGTGCCACCAGCCAGGGACAGGTTAGCAATCAGCCCCAGCATTTT.

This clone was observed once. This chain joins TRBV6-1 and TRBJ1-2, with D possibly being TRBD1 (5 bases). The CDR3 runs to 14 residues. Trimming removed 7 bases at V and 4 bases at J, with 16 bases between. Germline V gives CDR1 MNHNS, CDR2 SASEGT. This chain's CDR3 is CASTLGTGSYGYTF. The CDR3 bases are TGTGCCAGCACCCTAGGAACAGGCTCCTATGGCTACACCTTC.

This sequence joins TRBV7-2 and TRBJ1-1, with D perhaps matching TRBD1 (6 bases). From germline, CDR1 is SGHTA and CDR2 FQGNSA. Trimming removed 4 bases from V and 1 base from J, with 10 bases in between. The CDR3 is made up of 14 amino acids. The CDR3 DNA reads TGTGCCAGCAGCTCGGGACACGGGAACACTGAAGCTTTCTTT. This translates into CASSSGHGNTEAFF.

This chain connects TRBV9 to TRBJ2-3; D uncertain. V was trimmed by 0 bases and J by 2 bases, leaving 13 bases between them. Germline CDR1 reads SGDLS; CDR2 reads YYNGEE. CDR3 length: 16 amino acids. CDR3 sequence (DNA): TGTGCCAGCAGCGTAGAGGCGAGCTTATCCACAGATACGCAGTATTTT. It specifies CASSVEASLSTDTQYF.

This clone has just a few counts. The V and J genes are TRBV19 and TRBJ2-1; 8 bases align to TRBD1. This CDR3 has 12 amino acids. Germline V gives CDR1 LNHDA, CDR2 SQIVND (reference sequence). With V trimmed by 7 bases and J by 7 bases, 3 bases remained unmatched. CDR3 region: CASTQGANEQFF. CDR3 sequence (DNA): TGTGCCAGTACTCAGGGGGCTAATGAGCAGTTCTTC. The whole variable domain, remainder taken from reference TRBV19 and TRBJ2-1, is DGGITQSPKYLFRKEGQNVTLSCEQNLNHDAMYWYRQDPGQGLRLIYYSQIVNDFQKGDIAEGYSVSREKKESFPLTVTSAQKNPTAFYLCASTQGANEQFFGPGTRLTVL.

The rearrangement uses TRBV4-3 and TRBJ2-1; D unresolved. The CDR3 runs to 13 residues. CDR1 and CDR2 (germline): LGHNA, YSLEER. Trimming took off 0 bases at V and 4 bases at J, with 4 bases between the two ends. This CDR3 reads CASSQEVYNEQFF. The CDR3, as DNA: TGCGCCAGCAGCCAAGAAGTTTACAATGAGCAGTTCTTC.

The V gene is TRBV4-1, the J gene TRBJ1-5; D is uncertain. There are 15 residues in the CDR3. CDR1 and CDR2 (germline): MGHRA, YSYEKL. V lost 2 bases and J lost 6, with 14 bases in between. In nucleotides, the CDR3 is TGCGCCAGCAGCCAAAATCTAATGCAGGTTCAGCCCCAGCATTTT. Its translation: CASSQNLMQVQPQHF.

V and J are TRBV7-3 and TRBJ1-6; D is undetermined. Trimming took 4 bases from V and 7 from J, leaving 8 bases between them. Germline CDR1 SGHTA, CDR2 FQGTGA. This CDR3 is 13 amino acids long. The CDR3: CASSYSRNSPLHF. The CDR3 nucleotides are TGTGCCAGCAGCTACTCCAGGAATTCACCCCTCCACTTT.

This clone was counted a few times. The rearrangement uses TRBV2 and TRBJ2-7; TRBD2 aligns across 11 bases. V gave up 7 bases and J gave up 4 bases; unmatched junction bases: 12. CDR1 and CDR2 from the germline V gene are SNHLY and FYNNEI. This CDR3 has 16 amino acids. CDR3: CASNSGLAGGLYEQYF. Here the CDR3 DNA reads TGTGCCAGCAACAGTGGGCTAGCGGGGGGCCTATACGAGCAGTACTTC.

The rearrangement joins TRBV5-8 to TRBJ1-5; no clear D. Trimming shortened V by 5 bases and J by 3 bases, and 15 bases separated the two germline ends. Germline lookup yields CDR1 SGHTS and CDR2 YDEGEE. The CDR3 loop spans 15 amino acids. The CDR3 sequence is CASRLFRGLNQPQHF. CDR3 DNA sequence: TGTGCCAGCAGGCTTTTTCGAGGCCTCAATCAGCCCCAGCATTTT.

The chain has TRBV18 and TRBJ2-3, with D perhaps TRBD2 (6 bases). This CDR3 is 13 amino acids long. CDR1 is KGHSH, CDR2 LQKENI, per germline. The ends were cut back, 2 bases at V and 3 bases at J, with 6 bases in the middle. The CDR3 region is CASSPGLTDTQYF. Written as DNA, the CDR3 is TGTGCCAGCTCACCAGGACTAACAGATACGCAGTATTTT.

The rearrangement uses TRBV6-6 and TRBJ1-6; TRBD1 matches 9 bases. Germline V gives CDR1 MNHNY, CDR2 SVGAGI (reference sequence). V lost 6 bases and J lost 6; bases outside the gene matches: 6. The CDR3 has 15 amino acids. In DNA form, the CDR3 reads TGTGCCAGCAGAGGGGACAGGGTCGGTAATTCACCCCTCCACTTT. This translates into CASRGDRVGNSPLHF.

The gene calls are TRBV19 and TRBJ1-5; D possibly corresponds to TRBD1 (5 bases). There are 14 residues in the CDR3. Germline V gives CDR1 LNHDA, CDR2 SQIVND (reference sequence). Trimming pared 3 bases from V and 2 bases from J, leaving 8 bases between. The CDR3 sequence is CASSILGGNQPQHF. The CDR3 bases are TGTGCCAGTAGTATCTTGGGGGGCAATCAGCCCCAGCATTTT.